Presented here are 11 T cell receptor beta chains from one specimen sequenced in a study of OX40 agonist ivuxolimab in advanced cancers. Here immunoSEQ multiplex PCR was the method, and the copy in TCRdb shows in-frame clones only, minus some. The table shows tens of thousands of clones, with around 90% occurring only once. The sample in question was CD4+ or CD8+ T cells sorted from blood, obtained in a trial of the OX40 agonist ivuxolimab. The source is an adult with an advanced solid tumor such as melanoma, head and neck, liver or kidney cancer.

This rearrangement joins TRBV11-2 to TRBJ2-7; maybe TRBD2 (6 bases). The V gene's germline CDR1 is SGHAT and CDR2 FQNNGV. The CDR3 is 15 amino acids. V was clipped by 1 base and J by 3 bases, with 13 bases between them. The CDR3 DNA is TGTGCCAGCAGCTTAGGAGGTCAGGACTACTACGAGCAGTACTTC. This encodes CASSLGGQDYYEQYF.

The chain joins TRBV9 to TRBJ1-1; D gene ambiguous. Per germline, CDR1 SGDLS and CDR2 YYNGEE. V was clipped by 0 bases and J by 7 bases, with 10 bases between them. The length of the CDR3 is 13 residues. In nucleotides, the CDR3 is TGTGCCAGCAGCGTAGCGGGGTCGGGTGAAGCTTTCTTT. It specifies CASSVAGSGEAFF. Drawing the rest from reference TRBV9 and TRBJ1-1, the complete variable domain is DSGVTQTPKHLITATGQRVTLRCSPRSGDLSVYWYQQSLDQGLQFLIQYYNGEERAKGNILERFSAQQFPDLHSELNLSSLELGDSALYFCASSVAGSGEAFFGQGTRLTVV.

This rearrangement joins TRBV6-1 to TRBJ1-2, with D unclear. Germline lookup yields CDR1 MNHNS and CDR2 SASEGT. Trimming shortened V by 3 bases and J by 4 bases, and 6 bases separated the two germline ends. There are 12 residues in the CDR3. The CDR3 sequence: CASSDPTYGYTF. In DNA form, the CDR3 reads TGTGCCAGCAGTGACCCAACCTATGGCTACACCTTC.

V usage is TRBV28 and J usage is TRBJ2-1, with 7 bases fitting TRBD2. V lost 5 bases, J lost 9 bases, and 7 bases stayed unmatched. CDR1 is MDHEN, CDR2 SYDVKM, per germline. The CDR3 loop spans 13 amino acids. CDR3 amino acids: CASSPGTNLEQFF. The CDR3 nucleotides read TGTGCCAGCAGTCCTGGGACTAATCTTGAGCAGTTCTTC.

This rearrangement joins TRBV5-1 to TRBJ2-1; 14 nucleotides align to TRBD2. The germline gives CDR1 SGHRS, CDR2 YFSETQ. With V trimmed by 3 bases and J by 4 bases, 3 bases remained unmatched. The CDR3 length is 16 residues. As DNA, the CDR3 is TGCGCCAGCAGCTCCGGGACTAGCGGGGGTTACAATGAGCAGTTCTTC. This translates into CASSSGTSGGYNEQFF.

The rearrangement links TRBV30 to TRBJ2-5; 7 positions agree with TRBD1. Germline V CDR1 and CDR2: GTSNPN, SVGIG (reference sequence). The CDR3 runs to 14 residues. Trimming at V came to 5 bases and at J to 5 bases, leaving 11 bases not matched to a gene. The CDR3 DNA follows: TGTGCCTGGTCCCCTCTGACAGGGTTTGAGACCCAGTACTTC. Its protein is CAWSPLTGFETQYF.

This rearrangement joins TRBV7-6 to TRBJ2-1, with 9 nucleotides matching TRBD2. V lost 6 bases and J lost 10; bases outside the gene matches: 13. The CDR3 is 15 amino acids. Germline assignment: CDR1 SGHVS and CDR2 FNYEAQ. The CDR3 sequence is CASRRLAGGGGEQFF. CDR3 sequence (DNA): TGTGCCAGCAGACGGCTGGCGGGAGGGGGCGGGGAGCAGTTCTTC.

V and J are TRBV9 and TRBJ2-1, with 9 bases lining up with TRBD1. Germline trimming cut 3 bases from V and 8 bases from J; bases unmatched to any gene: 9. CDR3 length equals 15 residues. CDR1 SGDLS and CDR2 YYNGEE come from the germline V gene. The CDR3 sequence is CASSEPGTGRDEQFF. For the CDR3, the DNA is TGTGCCAGCAGCGAGCCCGGGACAGGGAGGGATGAGCAGTTCTTC.

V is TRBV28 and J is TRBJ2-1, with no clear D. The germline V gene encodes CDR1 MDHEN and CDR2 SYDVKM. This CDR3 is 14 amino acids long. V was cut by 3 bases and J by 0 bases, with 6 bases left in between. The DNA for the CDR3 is TGTGCCAGCAGTTTCAAGACCTCCTACAATGAGCAGTTCTTC. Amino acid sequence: CASSFKTSYNEQFF.

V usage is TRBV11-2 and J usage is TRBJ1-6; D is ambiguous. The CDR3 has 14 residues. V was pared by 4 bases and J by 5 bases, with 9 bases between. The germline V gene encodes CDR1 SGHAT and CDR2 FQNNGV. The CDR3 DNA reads TGTGCCAGCAGCTCCTCCAGGAATAATTCACCCCTCCACTTT. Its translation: CASSSSRNNSPLHF. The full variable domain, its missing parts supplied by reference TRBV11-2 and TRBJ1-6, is EAGVAQSPRYKIIEKRQSVAFWCNPISGHATLYWYQQILGQGPKLLIQFQNNGVVDDSQLPKDRFSAERLKGVDSTLKIQPAKLEDSAVYLCASSSSRNNSPLHFGNGTRLTVT.

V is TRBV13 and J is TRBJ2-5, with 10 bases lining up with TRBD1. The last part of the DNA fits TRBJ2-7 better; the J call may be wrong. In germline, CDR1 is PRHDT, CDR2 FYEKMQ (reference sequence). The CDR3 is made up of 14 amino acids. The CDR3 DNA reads TGTGCCAGCAGCGGGGACAGGGGAAGGTACGAGCAGTACTTC. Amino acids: CASSGDRGRYEQYF.